The 10 T cell receptor beta chains presented below share a single source sample, sequenced in a study of T cells after somatic rescue of genetic block. Profiled with immunoSEQ multiplex PCR; TCRdb holds only in-frame clones, not every one. The data contain approximately 100,000 clones, 70% to 90% of them singletons. Sample: peripheral blood mononuclear cells (PBMCs). These receptors came from a woman aged 18-35 years.

The rearrangement uses TRBV7-8 and TRBJ2-3, with D perhaps TRBD2 (7 bases). Germline V gene sequence: CDR1 SGHVS, CDR2 FQNEAQ. This CDR3 contains 12 residues. V was pared by 5 bases and J by 6 bases, with 9 bases between. The CDR3 region is CASSKGGDTQYF. CDR3 nucleotide sequence: TGTGCCAGCAGCAAGGGGGGGGATACGCAGTATTTT.

The CDR3 region has the DNA TGCGCCAGCAGCCCAATCGCGGTTGGAAACACCGGGGAGCTGTTTTTT. Translated: CASSPIAVGNTGELFF. V gene TRBV5-1 combines with J gene TRBJ2-2; D unresolved. Trimming cost V 4 bases and J 2 bases, with 15 bases left between them. Germline-derived CDR1 and CDR2 are SGHRS and YFSETQ. This CDR3 spans 16 amino acids.

This chain connects TRBV27 to TRBJ2-5; TRBD1 or TRBD2 may be the D gene (5 bases each). This CDR3 region has 13 residues. Trimming took off 7 bases at V and 4 bases at J, with 13 bases between the two ends. Germline V gives CDR1 MNHEY, CDR2 SMNVEV (reference sequence). The CDR3: CASTGRAGETQYF. In DNA, the CDR3 is TGTGCCAGCACTGGCAGGGCGGGAGAGACCCAGTACTTC.

The chain joins TRBV2 to TRBJ1-3, with D unresolved. Trimming shortened V by 6 bases and J by 0 bases, and 12 bases separated the two germline ends. The V gene's germline CDR1 is SNHLY and CDR2 FYNNEI. CDR3 length equals 15 residues. This chain's CDR3 is CASRLTWISGNTIYF. Written as DNA, the CDR3 is TGTGCCAGCAGGCTGACATGGATCTCTGGAAACACCATATATTTT.

The chain joins TRBV6-4 to TRBJ1-5; D possibly corresponds to TRBD1 (6 bases). V lost 5 bases to trimming and J lost 1 base, with 6 bases between them. This CDR3 contains 13 residues. CDR1 and CDR2 (germline): MRHNA, SNTAGT. In nucleotides, the CDR3 is TGTGCCAGCAGTACAGGGAGCAATCAGCCCCAGCATTTT. Its protein is CASSTGSNQPQHF.

V and J are TRBV14 and TRBJ1-2; TRBD1 might be the D (6 bases). Trimming removed 10 bases at V and 4 bases at J, with 22 bases between. The germline gives CDR1 SGHDN, CDR2 FVKESK. This CDR3 contains 15 residues. CDR3 amino acids: CANLIPGGHFYGYTF. In DNA, the CDR3 is TGTGCCAACTTAATTCCGGGGGGCCATTTCTATGGCTACACCTTC. The whole variable domain, filled in from reference TRBV14 and TRBJ1-2, reads EAGVTQFPSHSVIEKGQTVTLRCDPISGHDNLYWYRRVMGKEIKFLLHFVKESKQDESGMPNNRFLAERTGGTYSTLKVQPAELEDSGVYFCANLIPGGHFYGYTFGSGTRLTVV.

This clone is labeled as medium-sized. This chain joins TRBV7-9 and TRBJ1-4; no clear D gene. The CDR3 runs to 16 residues. The germline CDR1 and CDR2 sequences are SEHNR and FQNEAQ (reference sequence). With 6 bases removed from V and 7 bases from J, the gap between germline ends came to 21 bases. CDR3 in amino acids: CASRLNGRKGSEKLFF. The CDR3 DNA reads TGTGCCAGCAGGTTGAACGGACGGAAGGGTAGTGAAAAACTGTTTTTT. Together with reference TRBV7-9 and TRBJ1-4, the CDR3 gives the full variable domain: DTGVSQNPRHKITKRGQNVTFRCDPISEHNRLYWYRQTLGQGPEFLTYFQNEAQLEKSRLLSDRFSAERPKGSFSTLEIQRTEQGDSAMYLCASRLNGRKGSEKLFFGSGTQLSVL.

Worth noting for this clone: Germline and junction disagree at one end, which may indicate a read error. The J gene is TRBJ1-1, the V gene TRBV2; D unclear. The CDR3 loop spans 8 amino acids. CDR1 SNHLY and CDR2 FYNNEI come from the germline V gene. CDR3: CASTEAFF. The CDR3 DNA reads as TGTGCCAGCACTGAAGCTTTCTTT.

Written as DNA, the CDR3 is TGTGCCAGCAGTGCCTCAGGTACTAGCTCCTACAATGAGCAGTTCTTC. Its protein is CASSASGTSSYNEQFF. V gene TRBV6-1 combines with J gene TRBJ2-1; weak D call: TRBD2 (5 bases). V gave up 4 bases and J gave up 0 bases, with 13 bases separating them. The length of the CDR3 is 16 residues. From germline, CDR1 is MNHNS and CDR2 SASEGT.

V gene TRBV6-1 combines with J gene TRBJ2-1; 12 bases match TRBD2. The V gene end was trimmed by 5 bases and the J gene end by 6 bases; junction bases not matched to a gene: 5. Germline V CDR1 and CDR2: MNHNS, SASEGT. CDR3 length: 15 residues. The CDR3 sequence: CASSTLAGGPNEQFF. In nucleotides, the CDR3 is TGTGCCAGCAGTACACTAGCGGGAGGTCCCAATGAGCAGTTCTTC.